This T cell receptor (beta chain) was captured in a study of T cell repertoires in cytomegalovirus infection. Trimming took off 1 base at V and 8 bases at J, with 8 bases between the two ends. Germline-derived CDR1 and CDR2 are WSHSY and SAAADI. The CDR3 is made up of 12 amino acids. TCRdb fed the reads into MiXCR, producing one record per CDR3 protein. The data hold about 140,000 distinct CDR3 sequences, with 5.5% to 7% observed a single time. This receptor was identified in a human donor in good health (CMV status not recorded). Some clones in this sample may be carry-over from other donors' samples. Specimen: PBMCs. The chain combines TRBV10-2 with TRBJ1-1; D is uncertain. CDR3 in amino acids: CASSEWAAEAFF. The DNA for the CDR3 is TGCGCCAGCAGTGAGTGGGCCGCCGAAGCTTTCTTT.